This TCR beta chain came from a study of blood T cell repertoires in COVID-19. Study summary: Sites in the United States, Italy and Spain provided acute and convalescent COVID-19 samples.

The repertoire was sequenced with immunoSEQ multiplex PCR; TCRdb's copy has only in-frame clones and lacks some. The table has approximately 250,000 clones, roughly 80% seen once. The length of the CDR3 is 18 residues. V dropped 0 bases and J dropped 0; count of bases not matched to a gene: 9. In germline, CDR1 is KGHSH, CDR2 LQKENI. The J gene is TRBJ2-7, the V gene TRBV18; 9 bases map to TRBD2. What was sequenced was peripheral blood. The TCR comes from a woman in her sixties or seventies with active or convalescent COVID-19. The CDR3 spells CASSPPLAGESNSYEQYF. The CDR3 DNA sequence: TGTGCCAGCTCACCACCCTTAGCGGGAGAGTCGAACTCCTACGAGCAGTACTTC.